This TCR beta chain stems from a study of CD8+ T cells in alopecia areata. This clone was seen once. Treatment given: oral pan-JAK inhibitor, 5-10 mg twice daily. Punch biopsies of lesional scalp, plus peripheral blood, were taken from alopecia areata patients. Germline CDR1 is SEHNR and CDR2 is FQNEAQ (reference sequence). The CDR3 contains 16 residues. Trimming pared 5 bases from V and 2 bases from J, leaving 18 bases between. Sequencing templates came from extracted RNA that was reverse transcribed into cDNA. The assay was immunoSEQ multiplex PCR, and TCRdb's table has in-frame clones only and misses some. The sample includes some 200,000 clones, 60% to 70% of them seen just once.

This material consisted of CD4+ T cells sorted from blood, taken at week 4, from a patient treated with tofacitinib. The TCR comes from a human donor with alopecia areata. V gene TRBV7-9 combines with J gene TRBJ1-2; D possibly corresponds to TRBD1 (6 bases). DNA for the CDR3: TGTGCCAGCAGCCCTTTCTCCGGGACAACGAACTATGGCTACACCTTC. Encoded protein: CASSPFSGTTNYGYTF.